The entry below describes one T cell receptor beta chain. What it binds is unknown. Next came a second PCR, run for about 7 to 11 cycles, which used a sample-barcoded 5' primer along with a J-beta primer mix. Tagging of each cDNA molecule was performed by a template-switch adaptor with 12 random nucleotides. In TCRdb, the 5' RACE reads were re-called with MiXCR into one record per CDR3 protein. This sample has about 1,000,000 distinct CDR3 sequences, with 40% to 50% found just once. No fewer than 6 million PBMCs went into each sample. The source of the sample is a study of blood T cells in healthy people across ages. General study findings and limits: Because sorting was not performed, PBMCs prevented conclusive naive versus antigen-experienced comparison.

The germline V gene has CDR1 MDHEN and CDR2 SYDVKM. The CDR3 covers 13 residues. Trimming shortened V by 3 bases and J by 3 bases, and 9 bases separated the two germline ends. The sequenced sample was blood. This receptor was taken from a woman in her sixties or seventies in good health. The chain employs TRBV28 and TRBJ2-7, with D perhaps being TRBD1 or TRBD2 (5 bases each). The CDR3 reads CASSLGVFYEQYF. The CDR3 coding sequence is TGTGCCAGCAGTTTGGGGGTCTTCTACGAGCAGTACTTC.